The 4 T cell receptor beta chains below all came from one sample that was sequenced in a study of OX40 agonist ivuxolimab in advanced cancers. Assay: immunoSEQ multiplex PCR; the TCRdb copy retains only in-frame clones and omits some. Here the sample spans some 98,000 clones, about nine tenths being singletons. The sample in question was CD4+ or CD8+ T cells sorted from blood, obtained in a trial of the OX40 agonist ivuxolimab. Receptors were obtained from an adult with an advanced solid tumor such as melanoma, head and neck, liver or kidney cancer.

The CDR3 here is CASSLEQFNNSPLHF. The CDR3 DNA reads as TGTGCCAGCAGCTTAGAACAGTTTAATAATTCACCCCTCCACTTT. This rearrangement joins TRBV7-8 to TRBJ1-6; D gene ambiguous. The CDR3 runs 15 residues. Trimming removed 1 base from V and 5 bases from J, with 9 bases in between. Germline CDR1 reads SGHVS; CDR2 reads FQNEAQ.

The chain employs TRBV28 and TRBJ1-1, with D possibly being TRBD1 (6 bases). Germline loops: CDR1 MDHEN, CDR2 SYDVKM. The CDR3 loop spans 15 amino acids. V lost 3 bases to trimming and J lost 4 bases, with 15 bases between them. In nucleotides, the CDR3 is TGTGCCAGCAGTTTGGGCGGGGGGGGCGGCACTGAAGCTTTCTTT. Amino acid sequence: CASSLGGGGGTEAFF.

The chain links TRBV6-6 to TRBJ1-2, with 7 bases lining up with TRBD1. This CDR3 has 12 amino acids. The V gene end was trimmed by 10 bases and the J gene end by 6 bases; junction bases not matched to a gene: 8. The V gene's germline CDR1 is MNHNY and CDR2 SVGAGI (reference sequence). This chain's CDR3 is CATRGAANGYTF. CDR3 nucleotide sequence: TGTGCCACCAGGGGGGCGGCTAATGGCTACACCTTC.

The chain is built from TRBV10-3 and TRBJ2-3; perhaps TRBD1 as D (6 bases). The V gene lost 3 bases and the J gene lost 4 bases, with 11 bases spanning the gap. This CDR3 comprises 14 residues. The germline gives CDR1 ENHRY, CDR2 SYGVKD. CDR3 region: CAISDDRPPDTQYF. CDR3 DNA sequence: TGTGCCATCAGTGATGACAGGCCCCCAGATACGCAGTATTTT.